Below, one T cell receptor beta chain is given with its context. The V gene end was trimmed by 6 bases and the J gene end by 1 base; junction bases not matched to a gene: 14. Germline CDR1 reads LNHDA; CDR2 reads SQIVND (reference sequence). This CDR3 comprises 19 residues. This sample is part of a study of blood T cell repertoires in COVID-19. On the study more broadly: Sites in the United States, Italy and Spain provided acute and convalescent COVID-19 samples. PBMCs, B-cell-depleted T cells, or T cells provided the cDNA or gDNA that made up the material.

Methods used by the authors: Using reference gene primer amplification, nucleated cell counts were estimated. TCRdb keeps only in-frame clones here, not all; method: immunoSEQ multiplex PCR. That table gives V, J and clone size, and the DNA gave D and trimming. The sample includes hundreds of thousands of clones, about 83% of them seen just once. The chain recombines TRBV19 with TRBJ2-2; 10 bases are shared with TRBD2. The sequenced sample was peripheral blood. This TCR was recovered from a woman aged 25 to 39 with COVID-19, enrolled during active disease. The chain's CDR3 is CASRGLRTSGNKNTGELFF. CDR3 DNA sequence: TGTGCCAGTAGAGGGTTGCGGACTAGCGGTAATAAGAACACCGGGGAGCTGTTTTTT. Full variable domain (rest looked up from reference TRBV19 and TRBJ2-2): DGGITQSPKYLFRKEGQNVTLSCEQNLNHDAMYWYRQDPGQGLRLIYYSQIVNDFQKGDIAEGYSVSREKKESFPLTVTSAQKNPTAFYLCASRGLRTSGNKNTGELFFGEGSRLTVL.